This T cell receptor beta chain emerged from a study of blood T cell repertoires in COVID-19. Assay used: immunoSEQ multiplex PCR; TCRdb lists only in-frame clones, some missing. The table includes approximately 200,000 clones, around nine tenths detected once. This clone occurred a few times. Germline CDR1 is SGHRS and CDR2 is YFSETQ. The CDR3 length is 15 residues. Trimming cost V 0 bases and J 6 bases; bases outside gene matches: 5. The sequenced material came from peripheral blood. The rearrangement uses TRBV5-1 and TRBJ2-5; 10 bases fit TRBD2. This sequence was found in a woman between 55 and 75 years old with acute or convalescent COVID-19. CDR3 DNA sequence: TGCGCCAGCAGCTTGGCTGTTAGCGGGGGGCAGACCCAGTACTTC. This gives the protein CASSLAVSGGQTQYF.